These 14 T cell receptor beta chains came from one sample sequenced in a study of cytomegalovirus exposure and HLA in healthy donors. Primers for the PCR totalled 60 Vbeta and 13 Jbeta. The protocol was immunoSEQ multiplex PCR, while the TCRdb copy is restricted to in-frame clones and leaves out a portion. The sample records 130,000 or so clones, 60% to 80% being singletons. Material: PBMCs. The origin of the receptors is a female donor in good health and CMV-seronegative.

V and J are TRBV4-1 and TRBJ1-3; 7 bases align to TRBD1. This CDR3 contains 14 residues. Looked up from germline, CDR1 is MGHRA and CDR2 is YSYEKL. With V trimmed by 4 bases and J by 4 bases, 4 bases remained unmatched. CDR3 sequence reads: CASSRLQGGNTIYF. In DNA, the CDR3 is TGCGCCAGCAGCCGACTACAGGGGGGAAACACCATATATTTT.

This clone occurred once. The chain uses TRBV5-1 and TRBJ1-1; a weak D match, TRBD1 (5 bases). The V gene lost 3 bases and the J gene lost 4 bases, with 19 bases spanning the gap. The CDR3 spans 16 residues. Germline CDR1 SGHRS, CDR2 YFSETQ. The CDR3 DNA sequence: TGCGCCAGCAGCTCCAATTCACAGGCTCTAGGCACTGAAGCTTTCTTT. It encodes CASSSNSQALGTEAFF.

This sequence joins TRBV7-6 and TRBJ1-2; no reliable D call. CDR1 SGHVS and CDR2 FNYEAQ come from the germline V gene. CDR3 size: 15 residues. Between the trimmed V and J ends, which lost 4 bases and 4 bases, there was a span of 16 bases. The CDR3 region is CASSSRPSSGYGYTF. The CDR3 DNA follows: TGTGCCAGCAGCTCGCGACCTTCTAGTGGCTATGGCTACACCTTC.

Here the CDR3 DNA reads TGTGCCAGCAGTCTCTTCGGGAAAAAGAACACTGAAGCTTTCTTT. This translates into CASSLFGKKNTEAFF. This rearrangement joins TRBV27 to TRBJ1-1; D unclear. This CDR3 region has 15 residues. Germline values: CDR1 MNHEY, CDR2 SMNVEV (reference sequence). The germline V and J ends were trimmed by 5 bases and 1 base, with 14 bases remaining between them.

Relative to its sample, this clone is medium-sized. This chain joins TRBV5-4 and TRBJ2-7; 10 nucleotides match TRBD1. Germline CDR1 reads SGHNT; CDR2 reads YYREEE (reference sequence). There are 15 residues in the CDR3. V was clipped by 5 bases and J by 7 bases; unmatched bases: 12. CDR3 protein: CASRKMGQGLGEQYF. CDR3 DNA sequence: TGTGCCAGCAGGAAGATGGGACAGGGGCTCGGGGAGCAGTACTTC.

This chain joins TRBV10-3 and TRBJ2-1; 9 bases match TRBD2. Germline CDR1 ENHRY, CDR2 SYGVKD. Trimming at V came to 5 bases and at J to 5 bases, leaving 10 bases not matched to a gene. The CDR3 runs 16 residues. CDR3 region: CAISSRLAGTDNEQFF. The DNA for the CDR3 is TGTGCCATCAGTAGTAGGCTAGCGGGGACTGACAATGAGCAGTTCTTC.

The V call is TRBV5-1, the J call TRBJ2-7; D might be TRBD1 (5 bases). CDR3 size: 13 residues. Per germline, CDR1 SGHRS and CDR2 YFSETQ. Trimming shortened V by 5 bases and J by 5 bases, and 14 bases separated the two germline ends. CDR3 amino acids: CASRPAGSHEQYF. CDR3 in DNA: TGCGCCAGCAGACCCGCAGGGTCCCACGAGCAGTACTTC. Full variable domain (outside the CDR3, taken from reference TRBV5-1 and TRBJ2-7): KAGVTQTPRYLIKTRGQQVTLSCSPISGHRSVSWYQQTPGQGLQFLFEYFSETQRNKGNFPGRFSGRQFSNSRSEMNVSTLELGDSALYLCASRPAGSHEQYFGPGTRLTVT.

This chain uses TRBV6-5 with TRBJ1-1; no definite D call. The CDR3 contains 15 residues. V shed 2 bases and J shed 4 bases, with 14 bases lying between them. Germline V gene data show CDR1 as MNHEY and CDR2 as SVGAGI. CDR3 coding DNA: TGTGCCAGCAGTTACGAGGGCGGTGGGAGCACTGAAGCTTTCTTT. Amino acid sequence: CASSYEGGGSTEAFF.

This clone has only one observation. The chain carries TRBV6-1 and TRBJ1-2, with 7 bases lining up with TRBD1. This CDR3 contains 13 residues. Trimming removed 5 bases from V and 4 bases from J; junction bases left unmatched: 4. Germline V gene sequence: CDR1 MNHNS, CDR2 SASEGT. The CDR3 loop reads CASSQGGGYGYTF. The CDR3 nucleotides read TGTGCCAGCAGTCAGGGGGGAGGCTATGGCTACACCTTC.

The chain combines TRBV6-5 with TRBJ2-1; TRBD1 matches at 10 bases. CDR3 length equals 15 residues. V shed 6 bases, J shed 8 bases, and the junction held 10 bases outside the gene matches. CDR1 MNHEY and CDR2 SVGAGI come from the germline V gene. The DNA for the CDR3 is TGTGCCAGCAGGCCCGACAGGGGGCAAGGGGATGAGCAGTTCTTC. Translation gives CASRPDRGQGDEQFF.

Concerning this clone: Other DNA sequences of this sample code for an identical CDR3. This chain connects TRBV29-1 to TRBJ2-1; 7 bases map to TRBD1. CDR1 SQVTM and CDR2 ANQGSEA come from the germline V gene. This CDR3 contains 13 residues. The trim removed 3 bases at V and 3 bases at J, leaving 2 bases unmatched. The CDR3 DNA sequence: TGCAGCGTTGAGGGGACAGACTACAATGAGCAGTTCTTC. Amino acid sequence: CSVEGTDYNEQFF.

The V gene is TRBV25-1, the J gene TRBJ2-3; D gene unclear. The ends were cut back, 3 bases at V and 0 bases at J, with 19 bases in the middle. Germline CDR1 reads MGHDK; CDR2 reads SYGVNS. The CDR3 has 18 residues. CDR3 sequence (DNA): TGTGCCAGCAGTGAGCCCCTAGGTGTACATTCTAGCACAGATACGCAGTATTTT. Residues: CASSEPLGVHSSTDTQYF.

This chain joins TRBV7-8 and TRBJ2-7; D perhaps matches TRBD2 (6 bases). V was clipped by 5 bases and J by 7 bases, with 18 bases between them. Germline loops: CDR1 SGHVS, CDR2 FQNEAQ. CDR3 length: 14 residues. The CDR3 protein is CASSAQRVNREQYF. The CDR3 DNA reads TGTGCCAGCAGCGCCCAGCGGGTTAATCGGGAGCAGTACTTC.

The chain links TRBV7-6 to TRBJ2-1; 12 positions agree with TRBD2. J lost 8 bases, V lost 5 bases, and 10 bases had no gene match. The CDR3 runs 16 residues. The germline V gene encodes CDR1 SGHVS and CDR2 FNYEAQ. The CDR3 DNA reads TGTGCCAGCAGCCAGCTGACTAGCGGGAGTATCTATGAGCAGTTCTTC. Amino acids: CASSQLTSGSIYEQFF.